Sequencing of this T cell receptor beta chain was carried out in a study of shared clonotypes between healthy human individuals. CDR3 size: 13 residues. Per germline, CDR1 SNHLY and CDR2 FYNNEI. V was trimmed by 6 bases and J by 0 bases, leaving 8 bases between them. Sequenced by immunoSEQ multiplex PCR; TCRdb stores in-frame clones only, minus some. The sample lists under 550,000 clones, around 96% occurring once. The chain combines TRBV2 with TRBJ1-1; D unclear. Material for sequencing was naive CD4+ T cells sorted from blood. The subset was: CD45RA+ positively selected. This clonotype originated in a woman aged 30 to 39 in good health. The CDR3: CASRAIMNTEAFF. Here the CDR3 DNA reads TGTGCCAGCAGGGCAATTATGAACACTGAAGCTTTCTTT.